This TCR beta chain emerged from a study of chemoradiotherapy in HPV16-positive cancers. General study points: Only two HPV16-positive patients supplied the functional HPV-specificity definition.

Repertoires were sampled repeatedly during chemoradiotherapy. This clone showed up just a few times. Its matching antigen is unknown. V was trimmed by 6 bases and J by 2 bases, leaving 10 bases between them. The CDR3 totals 13 residues. Germline values: CDR1 MNHEY, CDR2 SVGAGI. The method was immunoSEQ multiplex PCR; TCRdb's version includes in-frame clones alone and lacks a portion of them. The data show about 14,000 clones, with approximately 74% seen just once and under 10% held by the top ten. Collection of the sample occurred from a patient who underwent chemoradiotherapy. This sequence joins TRBV6-5 and TRBJ2-5; D is possibly TRBD2 (5 bases). This clonotype was sampled from a human donor with HPV-associated anogenital cancer. The CDR3 spells CASSFTRQETQYF. The CDR3 DNA reads as TGTGCCAGCAGCTTCACTAGGCAAGAGACCCAGTACTTC.